This T cell receptor beta chain derives from a study of shared clonotypes between healthy human individuals. Study at large: The cohort comprised a couple of women and a few men. Their ages spanned 18 to 49 years. Donors had three CD4 naive, three CD4 memory, two CD8 naive and one CD8 memory plate apiece.

On this clone itself: Its antigen is currently unknown.

This CDR3 is built from 14 residues. V was clipped by 4 bases and J by 7 bases; unmatched bases: 6. The germline V gene encodes CDR1 SEHNR and CDR2 FQNEAQ (reference sequence). The data were produced by immunoSEQ multiplex PCR, yet TCRdb's version contains in-frame clones alone and is incomplete. The profile covers 800,000 to 950,000 clones, with roughly 96% appearing a single time and under 0.25% taken by the ten largest. Naive CD8 isolation took CD45RO-negative cells positively selected for CCR7 and excluded terminally differentiated effector memory CD45RA+ cells. Whole-study findings and limits: Naive subsets typically showed greater estimated richness than memory subsets. Lower generation probabilities were found for non-shared clonotypes than for those shared by all four donors.

The origin of this receptor is a man younger than 40 in good health. The source material was naive CD8+ T cells sorted from blood. The J gene is TRBJ2-1, the V gene TRBV7-9; 8 nucleotides match TRBD1. The CDR3 region is CASSSPRQGNEQFF. The CDR3 DNA reads as TGTGCCAGCAGCTCCCCTCGACAGGGGAATGAGCAGTTCTTC.